This T cell receptor beta chain was profiled in a study of T cells after yellow fever vaccination. The sample holds many counts of this clonotype. MiXCR, run by TCRdb on the 5' RACE reads, gives a single entry per CDR3 protein. The data contain approximately 120,000 distinct CDR3 sequences, about 7.4% of them singletons. There are 12 residues in the CDR3. With 2 bases removed from V and 5 bases from J, the gap between germline ends came to 5 bases. CDR1 and CDR2 from the germline V gene are SGHKS and YYEKEE (reference sequence). The material was CD4+ T cells sorted from PBMCs, obtained around 10 days after the first yellow fever vaccination. The chain uses TRBV5-5 and TRBJ2-1; D gene ambiguous. This receptor was obtained from a man younger than 35 who received the YFV17D yellow fever vaccine. For the CDR3, the DNA is TGTGCCAGCAGCTTTTCGAACAATGAGCAGTTCTTC. Protein: CASSFSNNEQFF.